This note documents a single T cell receptor beta chain sequence. Its antigen is currently unknown. After isolation, RNA underwent reverse transcription to generate cDNA as the sequencing template. The protocol was immunoSEQ multiplex PCR, while the TCRdb copy is restricted to in-frame clones and leaves out a portion. Counted here are around 150,000 clones, 65% to 90% occurring once; the ten biggest clones make up around 25%. The CDR3 contains 11 residues. V lost 6 bases to trimming and J lost 3 bases, with 6 bases between them. Germline CDR1 DFQATT, CDR2 SNEGSKA (reference sequence). This sample is part of a study of CD8+ T cells in alopecia areata. Findings of the study overall: Among the 100 top clones, expanded CD8+ clones, like scalp clonality, were significantly decreased by tofacitinib.

Treatment reported: oral pan-JAK inhibitor, 5-10 mg twice daily. The chain employs TRBV20-1 and TRBJ2-1; D remains ambiguous. The sample in question was CD8+ T cells sorted from blood, obtained at week 4, from a patient treated with tofacitinib. This TCR was recovered from a human donor with alopecia areata. The CDR3 sequence: CSAKDYNEQFF. CDR3 nucleotides: TGCAGTGCCAAAGACTACAATGAGCAGTTCTTC.